This entry lists 23 T cell receptor beta chains sequenced from one sample in a study of T cell repertoires in cytomegalovirus infection. TCRdb fed the reads into MiXCR, producing one record per CDR3 protein. The table lists approximately 490,000 distinct CDR3 sequences, 10% to 12% of them singletons, with more than 8.5% in the top ten. Sequencing was done on a sample of PBMCs. These receptors originate from a human donor in good health (CMV status not recorded). Some clones in this sample may be carry-over from other donors' samples.

This clonotype has at least ten counts. The chain is built from TRBV11-2 and TRBJ2-7, with D possibly called TRBD1 or TRBD2 (7 bases each). With 7 bases removed from V and 3 bases from J, the gap between germline ends came to 16 bases. The CDR3 contains 14 residues. Germline assignment: CDR1 SGHAT and CDR2 FQNNGV. CDR3 region: CASTLGRGGYEQYF. The CDR3 DNA is TGTGCCAGCACCCTGGGCAGGGGGGGCTACGAGCAGTACTTC.

The V and J genes are TRBV2 and TRBJ2-1; weak D call: TRBD2 (7 bases). Trimming pared 8 bases from V and 3 bases from J, leaving 17 bases between. The CDR3 extends over 15 amino acids. Germline V gives CDR1 SNHLY, CDR2 FYNNEI. In nucleotides, the CDR3 is TGTGCCAGCTCACAACGGCGGGGGCACTACAATGAGCAGTTCTTC. Its protein product is CASSQRRGHYNEQFF.

This clonotype occurred many times. V usage is TRBV2 and J usage is TRBJ1-1; no clear D gene. V lost 4 bases to trimming and J lost 2 bases, with 11 bases between them. CDR1 SNHLY and CDR2 FYNNEI come from the germline V gene. This CDR3 region has 14 residues. The CDR3 DNA reads TGTGCCAGCAGTGTCGAACAGACCAACACTGAAGCTTTCTTT. Translated, it gives CASSVEQTNTEAFF.

The V and J genes are TRBV28 and TRBJ2-7; D perhaps matches TRBD1 (6 bases). The germline V gene has CDR1 MDHEN and CDR2 SYDVKM. Trimming cost V 7 bases and J 4 bases, with 14 bases left between them. This CDR3 region has 13 residues. CDR3 amino acids: CASTIQGAYEQYF. Here the CDR3 DNA reads TGTGCCAGCACCATACAGGGAGCGTACGAGCAGTACTTC. The full variable domain, its missing parts supplied by reference TRBV28 and TRBJ2-7, is DVKVTQSSRYLVKRTGEKVFLECVQDMDHENMFWYRQDPGLGLRLIYFSYDVKMKEKGDIPEGYSVSREKKERFSLILESASTNQTSMYLCASTIQGAYEQYFGPGTRLTVT.

This clonotype appeared many times. This rearrangement joins TRBV2 to TRBJ1-6; D not resolved. The V and J ends lost 6 bases and 0 bases respectively, with 9 bases between them. Per germline, CDR1 SNHLY and CDR2 FYNNEI. The CDR3 is 15 residues long. The CDR3 nucleotides are TGTGCCAGCAGCTCAACGAGCTCCTATAATTCACCCCTCCACTTT. It is translated as CASSSTSSYNSPLHF.

The rearrangement links TRBV10-3 to TRBJ1-5; 11 nucleotides align to TRBD1. CDR1 ENHRY and CDR2 SYGVKD come from the germline V gene. This CDR3 is 15 amino acids long. V dropped 3 bases and J dropped 4; count of bases not matched to a gene: 2. CDR3 residues: CAISDGQGANQPQHF. CDR3 nucleotides: TGTGCCATCAGTGACGGACAGGGGGCAAATCAGCCCCAGCATTTT.

This clonotype was counted between two and nine times. The rearrangement joins TRBV28 to TRBJ1-2; D is unclear. The CDR3 is 13 residues long. V shed 0 bases and J shed 7 bases, with 9 bases lying between them. Germline CDR1 reads MDHEN; CDR2 reads SYDVKM. As DNA, the CDR3 is TGTGCCAGCAGTTTATGGGGGAAGGGTGGCTACACCTTC. Its protein product is CASSLWGKGGYTF.

This clonotype was seen at least ten times. The junction shows a germline mismatch at one end, possibly a read error. V and J are TRBV7-7 and TRBJ2-1; 15 bases line up with TRBD2. From germline, CDR1 is SSHAT and CDR2 FNYEAQ (reference sequence). This CDR3 has 15 residues. CDR3 residues: CASSTGLAGGGEQFF. CDR3 DNA: TGTGCTAGCAGCACGGGACTAGCGGGAGGCGGTGAGCAGTTCTTC. The whole variable domain, remainder taken from reference TRBV7-7 and TRBJ2-1, is GAGVSQSPRYKVTKRGQDVTLRCDPISSHATLYWYQQALGQGPEFLTYFNYEAQPDKSGLPSDRFSAERPEGSISTLTIQRTEQRDSAMYRCASSTGLAGGGEQFFGPGTRLTVL.

The chain couples TRBV29-1 to TRBJ2-1; 9 bases are shared with TRBD2. This CDR3 contains 17 residues. Germline V lookup: CDR1 SQVTM, CDR2 ANQGSEA. V lost 0 bases and J lost 9; bases outside the gene matches: 15. CDR3 sequence (DNA): TGCAGCGTTGAAGAGGGAGCGGGAGGCCATTCGCGGGGTGAGCAGTTCTTC. It specifies CSVEEGAGGHSRGEQFF.

Many counts were recorded for this clonotype. The chain employs TRBV28 and TRBJ1-2, with D possibly TRBD1 on 5 matching bases. V was cut by 6 bases and J by 1 base, with 15 bases left in between. This CDR3 region has 15 residues. CDR1 and CDR2 (germline): MDHEN, SYDVKM. As DNA, the CDR3 is TGTGCCAGCAGCCTCAACGGACATAGTAACTATGGCTACACCTTC. Translation: CASSLNGHSNYGYTF.

V gene TRBV6-5 combines with J gene TRBJ2-2; weak D call: TRBD2 (6 bases). CDR3 length equals 15 residues. The germline V gene has CDR1 MNHEY and CDR2 SVGAGI. The V gene lost 4 bases and the J gene lost 1 base, with 10 bases spanning the gap. The CDR3 loop is CASSFGSLNTGELFF. CDR3 in DNA: TGTGCCAGCAGTTTCGGGAGCCTGAACACCGGGGAGCTGTTTTTT.

A word on this clonotype: The missing conserved phenylalanine or tryptophan at the end of this CDR3 makes a read error likely. This chain connects TRBV11-2 to TRBJ1-1; unclear D gene. Trimming removed 5 bases from V and 4 bases from J, with 17 bases in between. CDR1 is SGHAT and CDR2 is FQNNGV in the germline V gene. The CDR3 consists of 15 residues. This chain's CDR3 is CASSKRAGDATEAFC. Written as DNA, the CDR3 is TGTGCCAGCAGCAAACGAGCCGGGGATGCCACTGAAGCTTTCTGT.

In this sample, this clonotype turned up many times. The chain joins TRBV5-1 to TRBJ1-1, with D perhaps TRBD1 (6 bases). Trimming took 0 bases from V and 1 from J, leaving 10 bases between them. The V gene's germline CDR1 is SGHRS and CDR2 YFSETQ. CDR3 length: 15 residues. DNA of the CDR3: TGCGCCAGCAGCTTGGACGGGACACCGAACACTGAAGCTTTCTTT. Amino acid sequence: CASSLDGTPNTEAFF.

This chain connects TRBV7-3 to TRBJ2-1; TRBD1 matches at 9 bases. The CDR3 contains 14 residues. Germline values: CDR1 SGHTA, CDR2 FQGTGA. The trim removed 5 bases at V and 5 bases at J, leaving 4 bases unmatched. CDR3 residues: CASSAWTGDNEQFF. The CDR3 DNA follows: TGTGCCAGCAGCGCCTGGACAGGGGACAATGAGCAGTTCTTC.

The gene calls are TRBV13 and TRBJ1-1, with D possibly TRBD1 on 5 matching bases. V lost 0 bases, J lost 3 bases, and 11 bases lay in between. The length of the CDR3 is 15 residues. Germline V CDR1 and CDR2: PRHDT, FYEKMQ (reference sequence). CDR3 sequence reads: CASSLGGGVYTEAFF. For the CDR3, the DNA is TGTGCCAGCAGCTTAGGCGGGGGGGTGTACACTGAAGCTTTCTTT.

The chain has TRBV5-6 and TRBJ1-5; TRBD1 might be the D (6 bases). Germline values: CDR1 SGHDT, CDR2 YYEEEE. The CDR3 runs 15 residues. V was clipped by 3 bases and J by 0 bases, with 10 bases between them. For the CDR3, the DNA is TGTGCCAGCAGCTACCAGGGGTCTAGCAATCAGCCCCAGCATTTT. Protein sequence: CASSYQGSSNQPQHF.

This clonotype was picked up many times. This chain connects TRBV30 to TRBJ2-5; 10 positions agree with TRBD1. Germline values: CDR1 GTSNPN, CDR2 SVGIG (reference sequence). J was trimmed by 3 bases and V by 1 base; bases with no gene match: 8. The CDR3 is 16 amino acids. CDR3 nucleotide sequence: TGTGCCTGGAGTGGGACAGGGGGTCGGTTTGAAGAGACCCAGTACTTC. Its protein is CAWSGTGGRFEETQYF.

V and J are TRBV5-1 and TRBJ2-3; D remains unclear. Trimming left V 0 bases short and J 0 bases short, with 14 bases between. Germline V lookup: CDR1 SGHRS, CDR2 YFSETQ. The CDR3 is 17 residues long. The CDR3 here is CASSLAVRAVSTDTQYF. CDR3 DNA sequence: TGCGCCAGCAGCTTGGCGGTTAGGGCGGTGAGCACAGATACGCAGTATTTT. The entire variable domain, with the rest obtained from reference TRBV5-1 and TRBJ2-3, is as follows: KAGVTQTPRYLIKTRGQQVTLSCSPISGHRSVSWYQQTPGQGLQFLFEYFSETQRNKGNFPGRFSGRQFSNSRSEMNVSTLELGDSALYLCASSLAVRAVSTDTQYFGPGTRLTVL.

This clonotype occurred many times. The V call is TRBV11-2, the J call TRBJ1-6; 10 nucleotides match TRBD1. Per germline, CDR1 SGHAT and CDR2 FQNNGV. Trimming removed 1 base from V and 0 bases from J; junction bases left unmatched: 9. The CDR3 consists of 20 residues. The CDR3 protein is CASSLGGQGPSSSYNSPLHF. CDR3 in DNA: TGTGCCAGCAGCTTAGGGGGACAGGGGCCCTCTAGCTCCTATAATTCACCCCTCCACTTT.

At least ten counts were recorded for this clonotype. The chain employs TRBV12-3 or TRBV12-4 and TRBJ2-3; 7 bases line up with TRBD1. This CDR3 region has 17 residues. Losses at the gene ends were 6 bases for V and 6 bases for J; bases not matched to a gene: 18. The CDR3 region is CASSLGTELSAMDTQYF. The CDR3 DNA follows: TGTGCCAGCAGCCTTGGGACAGAATTATCTGCCATGGATACGCAGTATTTT.

At least ten counts were recorded for this clonotype. The V and J genes are TRBV11-3 and TRBJ2-1; possible D gene TRBD1, 6 bases. Trimming removed 2 bases at V and 1 base at J, with 6 bases between. This CDR3 is built from 14 residues. Germline lookup yields CDR1 SGHNT and CDR2 YENEEA. This chain's CDR3 is CASSLQGSYNEQFF. In DNA, the CDR3 is TGTGCCAGCAGCTTACAGGGGTCCTACAATGAGCAGTTCTTC. The full variable domain, with the rest looked up from reference TRBV11-3 and TRBJ2-1, is EAGVVQSPRYKIIEKKQPVAFWCNPISGHNTLYWYLQNLGQGPELLIRYENEEAVDDSQLPKDRFSAERLKGVDSTLKIQPAELGDSAVYLCASSLQGSYNEQFFGPGTRLTVL.

Ten or more counts support this clonotype. V and J are TRBV10-3 and TRBJ1-3, with TRBD1 identical over 9 bases. Unmatched junction bases numbered 6, after V lost 1 base and J lost 2 bases. CDR3 length: 17 amino acids. CDR1 is ENHRY and CDR2 is SYGVKD in the germline V gene. The CDR3 region is CAISEWDRALTGNTIYF. The CDR3 bases are TGTGCCATCAGTGAGTGGGACAGGGCGCTCACTGGAAACACCATATATTTT.

V gene TRBV5-4 combines with J gene TRBJ1-2; D ambiguous. The CDR3 runs 13 residues. V lost 2 bases, J lost 7 bases, and 12 bases lay in between. Germline V gives CDR1 SGHNT, CDR2 YYREEE (reference sequence). The CDR3 nucleotides read TGTGCCAGCAGCTTCGATAGGGAGTCTGGCTACACCTTC. Amino acid sequence: CASSFDRESGYTF.